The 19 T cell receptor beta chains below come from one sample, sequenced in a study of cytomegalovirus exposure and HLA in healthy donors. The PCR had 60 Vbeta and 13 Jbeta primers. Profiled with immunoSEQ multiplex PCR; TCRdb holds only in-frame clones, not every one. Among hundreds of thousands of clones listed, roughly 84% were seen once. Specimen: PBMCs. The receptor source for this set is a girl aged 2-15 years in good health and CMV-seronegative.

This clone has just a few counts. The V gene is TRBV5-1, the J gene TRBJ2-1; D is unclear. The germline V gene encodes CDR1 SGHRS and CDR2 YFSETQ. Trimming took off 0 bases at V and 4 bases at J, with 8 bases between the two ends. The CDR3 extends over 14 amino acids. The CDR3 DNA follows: TGCGCCAGCAGCTTGGTCACCGGTTACAATGAGCAGTTCTTC. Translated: CASSLVTGYNEQFF.

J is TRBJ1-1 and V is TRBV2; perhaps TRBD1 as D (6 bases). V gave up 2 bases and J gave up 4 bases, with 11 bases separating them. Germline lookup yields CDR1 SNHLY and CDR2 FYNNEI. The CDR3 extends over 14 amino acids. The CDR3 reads CASSERGSPTEAFF. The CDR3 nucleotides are TGTGCCAGCAGTGAAAGGGGGAGCCCCACTGAAGCTTTCTTT.

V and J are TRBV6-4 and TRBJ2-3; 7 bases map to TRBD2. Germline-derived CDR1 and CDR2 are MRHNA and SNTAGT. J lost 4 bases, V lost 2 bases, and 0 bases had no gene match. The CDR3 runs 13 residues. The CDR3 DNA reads TGTGCCAGCAGTGACGGGGGGGCAGATACGCAGTATTTT. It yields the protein CASSDGGADTQYF.

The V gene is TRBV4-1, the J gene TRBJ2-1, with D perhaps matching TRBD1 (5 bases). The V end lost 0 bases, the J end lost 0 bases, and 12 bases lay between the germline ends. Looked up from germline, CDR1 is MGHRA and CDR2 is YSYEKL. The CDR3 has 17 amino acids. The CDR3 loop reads CASSQDPGHYSYNEQFF. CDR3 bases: TGCGCCAGCAGCCAAGATCCCGGACACTACTCCTACAATGAGCAGTTCTTC.

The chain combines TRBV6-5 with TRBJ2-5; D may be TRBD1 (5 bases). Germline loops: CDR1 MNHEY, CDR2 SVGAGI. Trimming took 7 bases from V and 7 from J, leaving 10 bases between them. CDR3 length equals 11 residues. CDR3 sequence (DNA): TGTGCCAGCACCAACACAGGGACCCAGTACTTC. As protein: CASTNTGTQYF.

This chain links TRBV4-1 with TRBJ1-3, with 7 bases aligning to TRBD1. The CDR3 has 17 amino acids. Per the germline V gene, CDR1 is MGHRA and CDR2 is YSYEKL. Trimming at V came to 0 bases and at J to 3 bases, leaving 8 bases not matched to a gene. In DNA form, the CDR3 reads TGCGCCAGCAGCCAAGATCCGAACCAGGGGGGTGGAAACACCATATATTTT. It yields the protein CASSQDPNQGGGNTIYF.

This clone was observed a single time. CDR3 region: CASSLGGLAGYNEQFF. In nucleotides, the CDR3 is TGTGCCAGCAGCTTAGGAGGTCTAGCGGGTTACAATGAGCAGTTCTTC. This rearrangement joins TRBV7-9 to TRBJ2-1; 8 positions agree with TRBD2. The CDR3 runs 16 residues. Germline V gene data show CDR1 as SEHNR and CDR2 as FQNEAQ (reference sequence). The V and J ends lost 1 base and 4 bases, in that order; junction bases with no gene match: 6. Filled out from reference TRBV7-9 and TRBJ2-1, the complete variable domain reads DTGVSQNPRHKITKRGQNVTFRCDPISEHNRLYWYRQTLGQGPEFLTYFQNEAQLEKSRLLSDRFSAERPKGSFSTLEIQRTEQGDSAMYLCASSLGGLAGYNEQFFGPGTRLTVL.

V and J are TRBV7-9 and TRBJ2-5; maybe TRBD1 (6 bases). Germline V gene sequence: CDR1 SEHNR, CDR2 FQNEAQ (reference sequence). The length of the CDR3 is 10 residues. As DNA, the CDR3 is TGTGGTGAGGGGGAAGAGACCCAGTACTTC. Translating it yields CGEGEETQYF.

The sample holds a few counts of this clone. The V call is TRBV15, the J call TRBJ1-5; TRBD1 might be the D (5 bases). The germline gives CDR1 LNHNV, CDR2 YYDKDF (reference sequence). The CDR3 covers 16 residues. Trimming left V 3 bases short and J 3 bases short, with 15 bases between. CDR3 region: CATSRTPLGLNQPQHF. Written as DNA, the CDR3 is TGTGCCACCAGCAGGACCCCGCTGGGGCTCAATCAGCCCCAGCATTTT.

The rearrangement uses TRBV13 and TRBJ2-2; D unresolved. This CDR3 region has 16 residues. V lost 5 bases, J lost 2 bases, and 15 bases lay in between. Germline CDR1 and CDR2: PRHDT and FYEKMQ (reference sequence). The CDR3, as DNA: TGTGCCAGCAGCCCGGCAGGAACAATTAACACCGGGGAGCTGTTTTTT. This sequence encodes CASSPAGTINTGELFF.

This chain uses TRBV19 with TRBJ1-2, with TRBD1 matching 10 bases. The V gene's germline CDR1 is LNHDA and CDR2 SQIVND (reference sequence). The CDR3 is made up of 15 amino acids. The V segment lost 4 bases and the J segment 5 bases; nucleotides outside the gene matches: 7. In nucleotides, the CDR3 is TGTGCCAGTAGTACCCCGACAGGGGGCGAATATGGCTACACCTTC. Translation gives CASSTPTGGEYGYTF.

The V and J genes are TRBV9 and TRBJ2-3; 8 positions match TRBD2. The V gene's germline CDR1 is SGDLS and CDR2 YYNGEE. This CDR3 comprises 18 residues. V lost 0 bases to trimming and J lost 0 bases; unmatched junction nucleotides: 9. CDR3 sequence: CASSVDFVVAGSTDTQYF. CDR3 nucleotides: TGTGCCAGCAGCGTAGATTTTGTGGTAGCGGGGAGCACAGATACGCAGTATTTT.

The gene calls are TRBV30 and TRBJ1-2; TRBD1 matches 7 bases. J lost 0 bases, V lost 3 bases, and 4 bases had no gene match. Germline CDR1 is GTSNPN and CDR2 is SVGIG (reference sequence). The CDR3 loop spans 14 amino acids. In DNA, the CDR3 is TGTGCCTGGAGGGCGACAGGGCCTAACTATGGCTACACCTTC. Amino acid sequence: CAWRATGPNYGYTF.

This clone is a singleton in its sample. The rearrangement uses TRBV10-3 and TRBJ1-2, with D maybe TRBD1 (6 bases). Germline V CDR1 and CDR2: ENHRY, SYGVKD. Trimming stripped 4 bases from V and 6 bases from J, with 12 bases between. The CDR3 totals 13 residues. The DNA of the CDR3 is TGTGCCATCAGTGGTCACAGGGCGGATGGCTACACCTTC. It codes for CAISGHRADGYTF.

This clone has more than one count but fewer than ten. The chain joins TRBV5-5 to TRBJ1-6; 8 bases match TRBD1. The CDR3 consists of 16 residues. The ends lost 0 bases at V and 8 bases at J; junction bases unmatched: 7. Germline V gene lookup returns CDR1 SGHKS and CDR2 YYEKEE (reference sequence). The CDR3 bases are TGTGCCAGCAGCTTGGCCAGTGGACAGGGATATTCACCCCTCCACTTT. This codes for CASSLASGQGYSPLHF.

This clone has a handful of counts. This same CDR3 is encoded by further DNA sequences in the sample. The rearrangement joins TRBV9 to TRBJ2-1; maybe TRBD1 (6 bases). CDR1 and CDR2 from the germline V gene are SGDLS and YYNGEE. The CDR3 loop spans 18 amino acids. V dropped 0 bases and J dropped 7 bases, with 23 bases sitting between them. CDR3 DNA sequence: TGTGCCAGCAGCGTAGTATCGGGAACTAGGGGGAGTAGAAATGAGCAGTTCTTC. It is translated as CASSVVSGTRGSRNEQFF.

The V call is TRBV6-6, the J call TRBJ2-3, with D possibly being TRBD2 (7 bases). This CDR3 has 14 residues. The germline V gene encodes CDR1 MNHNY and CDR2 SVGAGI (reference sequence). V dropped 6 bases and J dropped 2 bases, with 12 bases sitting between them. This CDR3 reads CASRGGEPTDTQYF. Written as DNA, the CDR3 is TGTGCCAGCAGAGGGGGGGAACCCACAGATACGCAGTATTTT.

The CDR3 nucleotides read TGTGCCATCAGTGTAACCAGGGACAGCTCCTACGAGCAGTACTTC. It specifies CAISVTRDSSYEQYF. V and J are TRBV10-3 and TRBJ2-7; 7 nucleotides match TRBD1. The CDR3 contains 15 residues. Germline V gene lookup returns CDR1 ENHRY and CDR2 SYGVKD. V gave up 4 bases and J gave up 0 bases; unmatched junction bases: 6.

The CDR3 DNA reads as TGTGCCTGGGGGGCAGGATCGGGAGAGAACACTGAAGCTTTCTTT. Its translation is CAWGAGSGENTEAFF. This chain uses TRBV30 with TRBJ1-1; D may be TRBD1 (5 bases). Germline assignment: CDR1 GTSNPN and CDR2 SVGIG (reference sequence). V was pared by 5 bases and J by 1 base, with 17 bases between. This CDR3 has 15 residues.